The present T cell receptor beta chain was sequenced within a study of CD8+ T cells in alopecia areata. Study context: Treatment ran 6 to 18 months, with 6 months of follow-up afterward.

Treatment meaning: oral pan-JAK inhibitor, 5-10 mg twice daily. Study results and caveats: Many expanded lesional clones persisted during tofacitinib (in both scalp and blood). One nonresponder leaves baseline CD8+ expansion's link to response uncertain.

Reverse transcribed after extraction, RNA yielded cDNA as the sequencing template. The assay was immunoSEQ multiplex PCR, and TCRdb's table has in-frame clones only and misses some. The sample has 200,000 to 250,000 clones; around three fifths are singletons. This clone was seen only a few times. Its antigen is undetermined. CDR1 and CDR2 (germline): KGHSH, LQKENI. The CDR3 runs to 13 residues. The V gene lost 1 base and the J gene lost 1 base, with 4 bases spanning the gap. This TCR derives from a human donor with alopecia areata. The chain couples TRBV18 to TRBJ1-1; D unresolved. The source material was CD4+ T cells sorted from blood, sampled at week 4, from a patient treated with tofacitinib. The CDR3 loop reads CASSPLGNTEAFF. CDR3 bases: TGTGCCAGCTCACCACTAGGGAACACTGAAGCTTTCTTT. Based on the CDR3 plus reference TRBV18 and TRBJ1-1, the full variable domain is NAGVMQNPRHLVRRRGQEARLRCSPMKGHSHVYWYRQLPEEGLKFMVYLQKENIIDESGMPKERFSAEFPKEGPSILRIQQVVRGDSAAYFCASSPLGNTEAFFGQGTRLTVV.